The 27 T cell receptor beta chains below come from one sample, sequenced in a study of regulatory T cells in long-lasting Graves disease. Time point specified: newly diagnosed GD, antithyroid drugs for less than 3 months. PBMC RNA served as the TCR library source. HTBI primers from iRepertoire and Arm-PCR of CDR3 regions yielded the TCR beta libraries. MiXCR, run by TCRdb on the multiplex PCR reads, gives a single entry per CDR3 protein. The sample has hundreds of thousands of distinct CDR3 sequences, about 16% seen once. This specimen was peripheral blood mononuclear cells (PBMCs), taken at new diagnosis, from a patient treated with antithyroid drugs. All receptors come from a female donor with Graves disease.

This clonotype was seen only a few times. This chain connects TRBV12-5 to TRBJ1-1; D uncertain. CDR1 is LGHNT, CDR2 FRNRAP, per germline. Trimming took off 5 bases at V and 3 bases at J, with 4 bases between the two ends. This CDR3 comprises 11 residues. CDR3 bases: TGTGCTAGTGGTGACGACACTGAAGCTTTCTTT. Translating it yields CASGDDTEAFF.

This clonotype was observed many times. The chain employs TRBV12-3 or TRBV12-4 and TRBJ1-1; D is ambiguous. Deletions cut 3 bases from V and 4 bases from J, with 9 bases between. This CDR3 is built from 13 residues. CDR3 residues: CASSLQVGTEAFF. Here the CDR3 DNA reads TGTGCCAGCAGTTTGCAAGTGGGCACTGAAGCTTTCTTT.

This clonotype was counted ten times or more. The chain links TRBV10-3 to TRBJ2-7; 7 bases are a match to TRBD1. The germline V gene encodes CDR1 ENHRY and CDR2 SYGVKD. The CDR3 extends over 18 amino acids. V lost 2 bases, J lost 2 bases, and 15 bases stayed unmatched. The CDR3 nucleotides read TGTGCCATCAGTGAGCCTTCCCTAAACAGGCAGGGGGCCTACGAGCAGTACTTC. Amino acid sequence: CAISEPSLNRQGAYEQYF.

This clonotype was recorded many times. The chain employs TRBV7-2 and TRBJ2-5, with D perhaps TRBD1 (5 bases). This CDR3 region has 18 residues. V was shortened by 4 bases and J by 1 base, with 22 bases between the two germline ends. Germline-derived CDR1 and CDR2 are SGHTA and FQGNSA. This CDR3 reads CASSSSWAGPLLQETQYF. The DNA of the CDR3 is TGTGCCAGCAGCTCCTCTTGGGCAGGGCCACTTCTCCAAGAGACCCAGTACTTC.

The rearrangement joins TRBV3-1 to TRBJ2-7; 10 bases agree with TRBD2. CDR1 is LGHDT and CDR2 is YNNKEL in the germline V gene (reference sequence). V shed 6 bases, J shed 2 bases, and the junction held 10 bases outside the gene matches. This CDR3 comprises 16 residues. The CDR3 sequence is CASRHPGLAETYEQYF. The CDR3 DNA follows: TGTGCCAGCAGGCACCCTGGACTAGCGGAAACCTACGAGCAGTACTTC.

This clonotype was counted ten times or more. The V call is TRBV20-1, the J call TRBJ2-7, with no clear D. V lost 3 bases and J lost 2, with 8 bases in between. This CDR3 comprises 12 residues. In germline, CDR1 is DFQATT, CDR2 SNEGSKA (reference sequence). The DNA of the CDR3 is TGCAGTGCTAGCGACCCTCCCTACGAGCAGTACTTC. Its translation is CSASDPPYEQYF.

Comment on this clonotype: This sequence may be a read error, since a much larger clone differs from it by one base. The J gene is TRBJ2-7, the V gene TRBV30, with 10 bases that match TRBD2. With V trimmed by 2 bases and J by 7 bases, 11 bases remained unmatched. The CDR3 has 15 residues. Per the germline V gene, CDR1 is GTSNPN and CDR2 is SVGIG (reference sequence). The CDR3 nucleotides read TGTGCCTGGAGTCCTAGCGGGAGCTCCTACAATGAGCAGTACTTC. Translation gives CAWSPSGSSYNEQYF.

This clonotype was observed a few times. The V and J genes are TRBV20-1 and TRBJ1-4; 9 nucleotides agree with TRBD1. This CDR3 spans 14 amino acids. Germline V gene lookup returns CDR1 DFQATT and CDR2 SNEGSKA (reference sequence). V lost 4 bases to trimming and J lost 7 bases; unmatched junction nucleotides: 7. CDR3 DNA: TGCAGTGCTACACAGGGGGCGGGTTCTGAAAAACTGTTTTTT. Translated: CSATQGAGSEKLFF.

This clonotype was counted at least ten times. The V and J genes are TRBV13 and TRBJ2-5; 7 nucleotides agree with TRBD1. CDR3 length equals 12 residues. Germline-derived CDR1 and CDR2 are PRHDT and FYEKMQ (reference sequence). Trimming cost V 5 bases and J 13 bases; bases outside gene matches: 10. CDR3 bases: TGTGCCAGCAGCCCTGGACAGGCCCCCGTGTACTTC. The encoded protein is CASSPGQAPVYF. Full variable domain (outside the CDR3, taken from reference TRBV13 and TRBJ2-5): AAGVIQSPRHLIKEKRETATLKCYPIPRHDTVYWYQQGPGQDPQFLISFYEKMQSDKGSIPDRFSAQQFSDYHSELNMSSLELGDSALYFCASSPGQAPVYFGPGTRLLVL.

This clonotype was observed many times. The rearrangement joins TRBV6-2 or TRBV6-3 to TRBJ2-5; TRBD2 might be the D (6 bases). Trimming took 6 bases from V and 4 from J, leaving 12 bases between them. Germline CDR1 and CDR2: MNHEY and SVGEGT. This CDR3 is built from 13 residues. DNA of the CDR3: TGTGCCAGCAGCGGGGACTTTCGAGAGACCCAGTACTTC. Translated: CASSGDFRETQYF.

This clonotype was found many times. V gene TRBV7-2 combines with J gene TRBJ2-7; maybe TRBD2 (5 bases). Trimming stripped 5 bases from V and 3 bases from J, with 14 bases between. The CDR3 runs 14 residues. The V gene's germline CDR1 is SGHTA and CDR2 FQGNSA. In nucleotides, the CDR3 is TGTGCCAGCAGCCGACGGACGGGAAACTACGAGCAGTACTTC. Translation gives CASSRRTGNYEQYF.

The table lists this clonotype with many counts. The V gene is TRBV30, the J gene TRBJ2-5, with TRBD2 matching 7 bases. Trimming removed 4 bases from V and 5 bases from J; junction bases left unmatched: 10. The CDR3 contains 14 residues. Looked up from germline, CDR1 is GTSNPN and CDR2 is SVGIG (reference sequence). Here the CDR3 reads CAWNRRAGGETQYF. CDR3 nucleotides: TGTGCCTGGAACCGCCGGGCCGGGGGGGAGACCCAGTACTTC.

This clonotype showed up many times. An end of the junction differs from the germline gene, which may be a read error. The CDR3 DNA reads TGTGCCAGCAGTTTAGTTAGCGGCAGCTCCTACGAGCAGTACTTC. It yields the protein CASSLVSGSSYEQYF. The chain has TRBV7-2 and TRBJ2-7, with a weak D call TRBD2 (6 bases). CDR1 is SGHTA, CDR2 FQGNSA, per germline. The CDR3 spans 15 residues.

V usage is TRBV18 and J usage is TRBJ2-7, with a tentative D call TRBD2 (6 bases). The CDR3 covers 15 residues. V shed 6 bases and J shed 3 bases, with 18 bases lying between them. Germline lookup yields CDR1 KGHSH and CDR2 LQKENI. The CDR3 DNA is TGTGCCAGCTCTCCTGGGGCGGGATCAGGCTACGAGCAGTACTTC. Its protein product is CASSPGAGSGYEQYF. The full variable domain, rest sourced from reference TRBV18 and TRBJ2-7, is NAGVMQNPRHLVRRRGQEARLRCSPMKGHSHVYWYRQLPEEGLKFMVYLQKENIIDESGMPKERFSAEFPKEGPSILRIQQVVRGDSAAYFCASSPGAGSGYEQYFGPGTRLTVT.

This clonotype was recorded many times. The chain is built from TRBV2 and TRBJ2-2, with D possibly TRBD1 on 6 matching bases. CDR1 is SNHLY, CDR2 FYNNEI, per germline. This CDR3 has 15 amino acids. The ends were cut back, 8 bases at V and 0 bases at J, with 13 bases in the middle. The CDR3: CASQNRVSNTGELFF. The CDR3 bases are TGTGCCAGCCAGAACAGGGTCTCGAACACCGGGGAGCTGTTTTTT.

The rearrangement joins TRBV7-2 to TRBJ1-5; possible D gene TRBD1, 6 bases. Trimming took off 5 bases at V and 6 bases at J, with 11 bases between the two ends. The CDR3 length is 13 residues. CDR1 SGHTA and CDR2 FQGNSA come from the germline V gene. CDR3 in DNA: TGTGCCAGCAGCCTCACAGGGCCTCAGCCCCAGCATTTT. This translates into CASSLTGPQPQHF.

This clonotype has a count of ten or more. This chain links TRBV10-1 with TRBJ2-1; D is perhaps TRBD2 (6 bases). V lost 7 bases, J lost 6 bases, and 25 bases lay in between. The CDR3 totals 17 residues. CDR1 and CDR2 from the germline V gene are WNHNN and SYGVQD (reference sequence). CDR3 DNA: TGCGCCAGCATGAGCTGGTCGGGGGAGCGGCCCTGCAATGAGCAGTTCTTC. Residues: CASMSWSGERPCNEQFF.

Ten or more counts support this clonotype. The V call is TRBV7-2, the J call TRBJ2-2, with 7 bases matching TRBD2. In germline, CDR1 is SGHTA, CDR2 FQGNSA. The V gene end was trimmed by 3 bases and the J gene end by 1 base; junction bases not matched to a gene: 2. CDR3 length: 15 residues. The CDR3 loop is CASSLGGGNTGELFF. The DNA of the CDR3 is TGTGCCAGCAGCTTGGGGGGGGGGAACACCGGGGAGCTGTTTTTT.

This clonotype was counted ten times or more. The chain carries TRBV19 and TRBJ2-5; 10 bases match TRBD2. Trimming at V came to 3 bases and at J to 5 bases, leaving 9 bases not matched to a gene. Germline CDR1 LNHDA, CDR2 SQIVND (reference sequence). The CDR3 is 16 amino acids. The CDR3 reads CASSIASGSSGETQYF. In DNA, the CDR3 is TGTGCCAGTAGTATTGCTAGCGGGAGTTCGGGTGAGACCCAGTACTTC.

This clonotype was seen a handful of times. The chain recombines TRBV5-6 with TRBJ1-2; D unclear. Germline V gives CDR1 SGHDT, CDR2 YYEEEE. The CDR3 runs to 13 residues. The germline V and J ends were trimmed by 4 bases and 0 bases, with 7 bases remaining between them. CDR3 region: CASSTHTNYGYTF. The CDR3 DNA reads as TGTGCCAGCAGCACACATACTAACTATGGCTACACCTTC.

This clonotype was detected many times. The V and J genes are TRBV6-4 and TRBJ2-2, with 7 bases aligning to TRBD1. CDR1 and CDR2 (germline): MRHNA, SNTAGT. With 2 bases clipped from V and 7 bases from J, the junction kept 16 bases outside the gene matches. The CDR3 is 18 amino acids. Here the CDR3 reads CASSDNRDRQRENGELFF. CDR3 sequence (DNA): TGTGCCAGCAGTGACAACCGGGACAGACAAAGGGAGAACGGGGAGCTGTTTTTT.

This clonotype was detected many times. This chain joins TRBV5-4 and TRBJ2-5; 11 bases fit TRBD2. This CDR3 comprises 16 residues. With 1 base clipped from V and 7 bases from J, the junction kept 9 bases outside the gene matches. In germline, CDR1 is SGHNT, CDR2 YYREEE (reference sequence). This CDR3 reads CASSLPGTSGRWTQYF. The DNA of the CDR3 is TGTGCCAGCAGCTTGCCCGGGACTAGCGGACGGTGGACCCAGTACTTC.

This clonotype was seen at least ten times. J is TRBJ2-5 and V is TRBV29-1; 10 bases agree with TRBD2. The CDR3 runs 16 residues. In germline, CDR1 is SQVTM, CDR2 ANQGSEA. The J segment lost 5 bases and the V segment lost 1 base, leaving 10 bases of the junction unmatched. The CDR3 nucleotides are TGCAGCGTTGAAGGGCTAGCGGGAGTGCTCGACGAGACCCAGTACTTC. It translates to CSVEGLAGVLDETQYF.

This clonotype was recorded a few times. The CDR3 reads CASSVIPIDTNLGETQYF. The DNA of the CDR3 is TGTGCCAGCAGCGTAATACCCATCGACACAAACCTTGGGGAGACCCAGTACTTC. The J gene is TRBJ2-5, the V gene TRBV9, with unresolved D. V was cut by 1 base and J by 5 bases, with 24 bases left in between. The CDR3 covers 18 residues. Germline V lookup: CDR1 SGDLS, CDR2 YYNGEE.

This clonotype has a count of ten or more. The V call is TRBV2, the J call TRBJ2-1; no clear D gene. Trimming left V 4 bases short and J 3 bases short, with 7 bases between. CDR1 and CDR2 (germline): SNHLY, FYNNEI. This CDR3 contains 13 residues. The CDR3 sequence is CASSATHYNEQFF. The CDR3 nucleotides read TGTGCCAGCAGTGCGACTCACTACAATGAGCAGTTCTTC.

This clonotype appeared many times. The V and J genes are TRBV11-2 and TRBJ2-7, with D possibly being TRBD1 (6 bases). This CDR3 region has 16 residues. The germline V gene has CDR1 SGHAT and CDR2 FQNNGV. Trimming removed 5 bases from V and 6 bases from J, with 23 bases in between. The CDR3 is CASSLGTRQVGLEQYF. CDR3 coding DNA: TGTGCCAGCAGCCTCGGCACTCGACAGGTTGGGCTCGAGCAGTACTTC.

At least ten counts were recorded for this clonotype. The CDR3 DNA reads as TGTGCCAGCAGGGACAGTGCTGGAAACACCATATATTTT. Protein: CASRDSAGNTIYF. The chain uses TRBV28 and TRBJ1-3; D perhaps matches TRBD1 (6 bases). Per germline, CDR1 MDHEN and CDR2 SYDVKM. The CDR3 covers 13 residues. Trimming pared 6 bases from V and 2 bases from J, leaving 8 bases between. Combining the CDR3 with reference TRBV28 and TRBJ1-3 gives the whole variable domain DVKVTQSSRYLVKRTGEKVFLECVQDMDHENMFWYRQDPGLGLRLIYFSYDVKMKEKGDIPEGYSVSREKKERFSLILESASTNQTSMYLCASRDSAGNTIYFGEGSWLTVV.